This note documents a single T cell receptor beta chain sequence. The sample belongs to a study of control samples from healthy donors and cancer patients. Data came from immunoSEQ multiplex PCR; TCRdb stores just in-frame clones and leaves some out. The data show about 110,000 clones, with approximately 90% seen just once and almost 8% held by the top ten. Deletions cut 2 bases from V and 4 bases from J, with 8 bases between. The germline V gene encodes CDR1 SGHTA and CDR2 FQGNSA. The CDR3 length is 13 residues. The TCR was taken from a woman aged 18-29 years in good health. The specimen sequenced was blood. The chain carries TRBV7-2 and TRBJ1-1, with D possibly TRBD1 on 6 matching bases. The CDR3 sequence is CASSLYRATEAFF. CDR3 nucleotide sequence: TGTGCCAGCAGCTTATACAGGGCCACTGAAGCTTTCTTT.